This is a list of T cell receptor beta chains from one sample in a study of blood T cell repertoires in COVID-19. Clones were read by immunoSEQ multiplex PCR, and TCRdb kept only the in-frame ones, dropping some. The data show 24,000 or so clones, with 80% to 85% seen just once and roughly 61% held by the top ten. The specimen sequenced was peripheral blood. All receptors come from a woman over 75 with acute or convalescent COVID-19. CDR3s include the opening cysteine and the closing phenylalanine or tryptophan. Fields, in order: clone size, CDR3 length, J gene, D gene, V gene, CDR3 DNA, CDR3 protein. A D gene is named only where the DNA matches it firmly. Size tells how often a clone was seen (once, few, many) or the class of an expanded clone, and some rows leave it out.

. 16 TRBJ2-5 TRBD2 TRBV7-7 TGTGCTAGCAGCCAAGGTGAAGCGGGAGCCGGGAAGACCCAGTACTTC CASSQGEAGAGKTQYF
. 11 TRBJ2-1 . TRBV6-5 TGTGCCAGCGCGCCCCACAATGAGCAGTTCTTC CASAPHNEQFF
. 14 TRBJ1-2 TRBD1 TRBV6-5 TGTGCCAGCAGTAGCCAGGGGGCTCTCTATGGCTACACCTTC CASSSQGALYGYTF
. 15 TRBJ2-3 TRBD1 TRBV9 TGTGCCAGCAGTGAGACAGGGGCGGGCACAGATACGCAGTATTTT CASSETGAGTDTQYF
few 16 TRBJ2-2 TRBD1 TRBV24-1 TGTGCCACCAGTGCCCCCGGGACAGGGGGACCCGGGGAGCTGTTTTTT CATSAPGTGGPGELFF
few 15 TRBJ1-6 TRBD1 TRBV27 TGTGCCAGCAGTAACCGACAGGGGTATAATTCACCCCTCCACTTT CASSNRQGYNSPLHF
. 18 TRBJ1-1 TRBD1 TRBV19 TGTGCCAGTACAATGGGACAGTTTAGAAGGGACGTGAACACTGAAGCTTTCTTT CASTMGQFRRDVNTEAFF
. 15 TRBJ1-5 . TRBV19 TGTGCCACGATCGCCGACAGGACTAGCAATCAGCCCCAGCATTTT CATIADRTSNQPQHF
. 14 TRBJ1-2 . TRBV2 TGTGCCAGCAGGGAAGCAGGGAGGGTCTATGGCTACACCTTC CASREAGRVYGYTF
. 15 TRBJ2-7 . TRBV2 TGTGCCAGCAGTGAAGGGGGGCTGGCTGGTTACGAGCAGTACTTC CASSEGGLAGYEQYF
once 13 TRBJ2-2 . TRBV5-6 TGTGCCAGCAGCTTGGTAGCATCCGGGGAGCTGTTTTTT CASSLVASGELFF
. 13 TRBJ1-2 TRBD1 TRBV19 TGTGCCAGTAGTATAGCAGGGGGCAATGGCTACACCTTC CASSIAGGNGYTF
. 16 TRBJ1-2 TRBD1 TRBV7-2 TGTGCCAGCAGCTTAGTCCCGGGACAGGGGGCTGAAGGCTACACCTTC CASSLVPGQGAEGYTF
. 15 TRBJ2-7 TRBD2 TRBV9 TGTGCCAGCAGTCCGGGGCTAGCGGCAACCTACGAGCAGTACTTC CASSPGLAATYEQYF
. 16 TRBJ2-7 TRBD2 TRBV7-2 TGTGCCAGCAGCTTAAATTACGGGAGGGCCTTCAACGAGCAGTACTTC CASSLNYGRAFNEQYF
. 12 TRBJ1-1 . TRBV7-9 TGTGCCAGCAGCTTACTACAGGTTGAAGCTTTCTTT CASSLLQVEAFF
few 14 TRBJ2-1 TRBD2 TRBV29-1 TGCAGCGTTGATTCGAGCGGGAACTACAATGAGCAGTTCTTC CSVDSSGNYNEQFF
. 15 TRBJ2-7 TRBD2 TRBV5-4 TGTGCCAGCAGCCTACAGCGGGAGGGCCGGTACGAGCAGTACTTC CASSLQREGRYEQYF
. 11 TRBJ1-1 . TRBV20-1 TGCAGTGCTCTCTCGAACACTGAAGCTTTCTTT CSALSNTEAFF
few 15 TRBJ2-2 . TRBV4-1 TGCGCCAGCAGCCAACAGGGGCGCGGCACCGGGGAGCTGTTTTTT CASSQQGRGTGELFF
. 19 TRBJ2-1 TRBD2 TRBV15 TGTGCCACCAGGGAAGACGGTAGCGGGAGATACCCCGCCGACAATGAGCAGTTCTTC CATREDGSGRYPADNEQFF
. 13 TRBJ1-2 . TRBV19 TGTGCCAGTAGTATCCGAGGGAACTATGGCTACACCTTC CASSIRGNYGYTF
. 14 TRBJ2-5 . TRBV5-1 TGCGCCAGCAGCTTGGGGGGCAGCTCCGAGACCCAGTACTTC CASSLGGSSETQYF
. 16 TRBJ2-7 . TRBV7-2 TGTGCCAGCAGCTCCTCGAGGACCTCAGGGGACTACGAGCAGTACTTC CASSSSRTSGDYEQYF
. 13 TRBJ1-1 . TRBV7-9 TGTGCCAGCAGCCTGCCGGCCCCAGGTATAGCTTTCTTT CASSLPAPGIAFF
. 15 TRBJ1-1 . TRBV3-1/TRBV3-2 TGTGCCAGCAGCCAAGTACCCAGAATGAACACTGAAGCTTTCTTT CASSQVPRMNTEAFF
. 14 TRBJ1-1 . TRBV27 TGTGCCAGCAGTTTACACACTGGGAGGACTGAAGCTTTCTTT CASSLHTGRTEAFF
. 16 TRBJ2-7 TRBD1 TRBV19 TGTGCCAGTAGTCTTAGAGACAGGGGGCCCAAACACGAGCAGTACTTC CASSLRDRGPKHEQYF
. 15 TRBJ2-7 . TRBV7-2 TGTGCCAGCAGCTTATTCGGCGGGGCGACAAGCGAGCAGTACTTC CASSLFGGATSEQYF
few 14 TRBJ1-2 . TRBV4-1 TGCGCCAGCAGCCAAGATTGGAACAGCCATGGCTACACCTTC CASSQDWNSHGYTF
. 14 TRBJ2-2 TRBD2 TRBV7-9 TGTGCCAGCAGCTGGACTAGCGGGGCCGGGGAGCTGTTTTTT CASSWTSGAGELFF
once 15 TRBJ1-2 TRBD1 TRBV19 TGTGCCAGTAGTATATCTTTGACAGGGATCTATGGCTACACCTTC CASSISLTGIYGYTF
. 13 TRBJ1-6 . TRBV10-3 TGTGCCATCAGTGAGGGGGAGAATTCACCCCTCCACTTT CAISEGENSPLHF
. 14 TRBJ1-2 . TRBV9 TGTGCCAGCAGCGAGGGGGTGGCAGGCTATGGCTACACCTTC CASSEGVAGYGYTF
. 15 TRBJ1-4 TRBD1 TRBV4-1 TGCGCCAGCAGCCAGACACAGGGGAAGGATGAAAAACTGTTTTTT CASSQTQGKDEKLFF
. 13 TRBJ1-6 . TRBV2 TGTGCCAGCAGTGAAGCCTCGGATTCACCCCTCCACTTT CASSEASDSPLHF
. 15 TRBJ1-2 TRBD1 TRBV4-2 TGTGCCAGCAGCCCCTCGGACAGGGTCAACTATGGCTACACCTTC CASSPSDRVNYGYTF
. 14 TRBJ1-1 . TRBV19 TGTGCCAGTACCCCAGGGGCGCGGGACACTGAAGCTTTCTTT CASTPGARDTEAFF
. 12 TRBJ2-3 . TRBV12-3/TRBV12-4 TGTGCCAGCACCCTAGCACTTCATACGCAGTATTTT CASTLALHTQYF
. 17 TRBJ2-5 TRBD2 TRBV29-1 TGCAGCGTTGAAAATCGCCGCGAACTAGCGCAACAAGAGACCCAGTACTTC CSVENRRELAQQETQYF
. 18 TRBJ2-6 . TRBV5-4 TGTGCCAGCTCCACGGGAGTACAGGGGCCCTCTGGGGCCAACGTCCTGACTTTC CASSTGVQGPSGANVLTF
. 16 TRBJ1-1 TRBD1 TRBV9 TGTGCCAGCAGCCCCCGGGACAGGGCTACGAACACTGAAGCTTTCTTT CASSPRDRATNTEAFF
. 15 TRBJ2-7 TRBD1 TRBV5-5 TGTGCCAGCAGCTGGGGACAGGGAGGATCGGGCGAGCAGTACTTC CASSWGQGGSGEQYF
. 14 TRBJ1-4 TRBD1 TRBV5-1 TGCGCCAGCAGCTTGGAGGACAGGGGGCAGAAACTGTTTTTT CASSLEDRGQKLFF
. 16 TRBJ1-6 . TRBV7-8 TGTGCCAGCAGCCTCTCGAGGGGGTCGGGTAACTCACCCCTCCACTTT CASSLSRGSGNSPLHF
few 13 TRBJ1-1 . TRBV7-6 TGTGCCAGCAGCCGACAGGAGAACACTGAAGCTTTCTTT CASSRQENTEAFF
. 15 TRBJ1-2 TRBD1 TRBV7-2 TGTGCCAGCAGCCTACCGGGACAGGGGAACTATGGCTACACCTTC CASSLPGQGNYGYTF
. 15 TRBJ2-5 . TRBV7-9 TGTGCCAGCAGCTCCCGACAGTTACGGGAAGAGACCCAGTACTTC CASSSRQLREETQYF